This T cell receptor beta chain comes out of a study of breast tumors, draining lymph nodes, adjacent tissues. This clonotype was observed many times. Its antigen is not identified. TCRdb recomputed calls from the multiplex PCR reads with MiXCR, one row per CDR3 protein. The table has about 200,000 distinct CDR3 sequences, roughly 31% seen once. This CDR3 comprises 15 residues. Trimming removed 3 bases from V and 3 bases from J; junction bases left unmatched: 7. Germline V gene lookup returns CDR1 LGHNA and CDR2 YSLEER. Study conclusions and caveats: Data fit most tumor T cells coming from lymph node, expanding in tumor. Tumor TCR diversity was below lymph nodes but above nontumor tissue. That most tumor T cells come from lymph nodes remained unproven. Compared with basal-like, luminal-like tumors shared significantly more repertoire with nontumor tissue.

Axillary draining lymph nodes of breast cancer patients supplied the node samples. This rearrangement joins TRBV4-3 to TRBJ2-7; TRBD2 matches 8 bases. Sample: axillary lymph node tissue. The clonotype was recovered from a female donor with breast cancer. Some clones in this sample may be carry-over from other donors' samples. The CDR3 sequence is CASSQGRREVYEQYF. The CDR3 DNA reads TGCGCCAGCAGCCAGGGCCGGCGGGAGGTCTACGAGCAGTACTTC.